What follows is one T cell receptor beta chain and its context. Clones were read by immunoSEQ multiplex PCR, and TCRdb kept only the in-frame ones, dropping some. The data contain tens of thousands of clones, approximately 90% of them singletons. This record belongs to a study of T cell changes during pregnancy in multiple sclerosis. Germline values: CDR1 MGHDK, CDR2 SYGVNS. This CDR3 has 15 residues. Between the trimmed V and J ends, which lost 3 bases and 10 bases, there was a span of 18 bases. This clonotype was sampled from a female donor in good health, enrolled as a control in a pregnancy study. The sequenced sample was CD4+ T cells from peripheral blood mononuclear cells, obtained after pregnancy. The chain links TRBV25-1 to TRBJ1-4; TRBD1 might be the D (5 bases). The CDR3 DNA is TGTGCCAGCAGTGAGCGGGGCCAGGCACGGGGAAAACTGTTTTTT. This gives the protein CASSERGQARGKLFF. Using reference TRBV25-1 and TRBJ1-4 for the parts outside the CDR3, the full variable domain is EADIYQTPRYLVIGTGKKITLECSQTMGHDKMYWYQQDPGMELHLIHYSYGVNSTEKGDLSSESTVSRIRTEHFPLTLESARPSHTSQYLCASSERGQARGKLFFGSGTQLSVL.